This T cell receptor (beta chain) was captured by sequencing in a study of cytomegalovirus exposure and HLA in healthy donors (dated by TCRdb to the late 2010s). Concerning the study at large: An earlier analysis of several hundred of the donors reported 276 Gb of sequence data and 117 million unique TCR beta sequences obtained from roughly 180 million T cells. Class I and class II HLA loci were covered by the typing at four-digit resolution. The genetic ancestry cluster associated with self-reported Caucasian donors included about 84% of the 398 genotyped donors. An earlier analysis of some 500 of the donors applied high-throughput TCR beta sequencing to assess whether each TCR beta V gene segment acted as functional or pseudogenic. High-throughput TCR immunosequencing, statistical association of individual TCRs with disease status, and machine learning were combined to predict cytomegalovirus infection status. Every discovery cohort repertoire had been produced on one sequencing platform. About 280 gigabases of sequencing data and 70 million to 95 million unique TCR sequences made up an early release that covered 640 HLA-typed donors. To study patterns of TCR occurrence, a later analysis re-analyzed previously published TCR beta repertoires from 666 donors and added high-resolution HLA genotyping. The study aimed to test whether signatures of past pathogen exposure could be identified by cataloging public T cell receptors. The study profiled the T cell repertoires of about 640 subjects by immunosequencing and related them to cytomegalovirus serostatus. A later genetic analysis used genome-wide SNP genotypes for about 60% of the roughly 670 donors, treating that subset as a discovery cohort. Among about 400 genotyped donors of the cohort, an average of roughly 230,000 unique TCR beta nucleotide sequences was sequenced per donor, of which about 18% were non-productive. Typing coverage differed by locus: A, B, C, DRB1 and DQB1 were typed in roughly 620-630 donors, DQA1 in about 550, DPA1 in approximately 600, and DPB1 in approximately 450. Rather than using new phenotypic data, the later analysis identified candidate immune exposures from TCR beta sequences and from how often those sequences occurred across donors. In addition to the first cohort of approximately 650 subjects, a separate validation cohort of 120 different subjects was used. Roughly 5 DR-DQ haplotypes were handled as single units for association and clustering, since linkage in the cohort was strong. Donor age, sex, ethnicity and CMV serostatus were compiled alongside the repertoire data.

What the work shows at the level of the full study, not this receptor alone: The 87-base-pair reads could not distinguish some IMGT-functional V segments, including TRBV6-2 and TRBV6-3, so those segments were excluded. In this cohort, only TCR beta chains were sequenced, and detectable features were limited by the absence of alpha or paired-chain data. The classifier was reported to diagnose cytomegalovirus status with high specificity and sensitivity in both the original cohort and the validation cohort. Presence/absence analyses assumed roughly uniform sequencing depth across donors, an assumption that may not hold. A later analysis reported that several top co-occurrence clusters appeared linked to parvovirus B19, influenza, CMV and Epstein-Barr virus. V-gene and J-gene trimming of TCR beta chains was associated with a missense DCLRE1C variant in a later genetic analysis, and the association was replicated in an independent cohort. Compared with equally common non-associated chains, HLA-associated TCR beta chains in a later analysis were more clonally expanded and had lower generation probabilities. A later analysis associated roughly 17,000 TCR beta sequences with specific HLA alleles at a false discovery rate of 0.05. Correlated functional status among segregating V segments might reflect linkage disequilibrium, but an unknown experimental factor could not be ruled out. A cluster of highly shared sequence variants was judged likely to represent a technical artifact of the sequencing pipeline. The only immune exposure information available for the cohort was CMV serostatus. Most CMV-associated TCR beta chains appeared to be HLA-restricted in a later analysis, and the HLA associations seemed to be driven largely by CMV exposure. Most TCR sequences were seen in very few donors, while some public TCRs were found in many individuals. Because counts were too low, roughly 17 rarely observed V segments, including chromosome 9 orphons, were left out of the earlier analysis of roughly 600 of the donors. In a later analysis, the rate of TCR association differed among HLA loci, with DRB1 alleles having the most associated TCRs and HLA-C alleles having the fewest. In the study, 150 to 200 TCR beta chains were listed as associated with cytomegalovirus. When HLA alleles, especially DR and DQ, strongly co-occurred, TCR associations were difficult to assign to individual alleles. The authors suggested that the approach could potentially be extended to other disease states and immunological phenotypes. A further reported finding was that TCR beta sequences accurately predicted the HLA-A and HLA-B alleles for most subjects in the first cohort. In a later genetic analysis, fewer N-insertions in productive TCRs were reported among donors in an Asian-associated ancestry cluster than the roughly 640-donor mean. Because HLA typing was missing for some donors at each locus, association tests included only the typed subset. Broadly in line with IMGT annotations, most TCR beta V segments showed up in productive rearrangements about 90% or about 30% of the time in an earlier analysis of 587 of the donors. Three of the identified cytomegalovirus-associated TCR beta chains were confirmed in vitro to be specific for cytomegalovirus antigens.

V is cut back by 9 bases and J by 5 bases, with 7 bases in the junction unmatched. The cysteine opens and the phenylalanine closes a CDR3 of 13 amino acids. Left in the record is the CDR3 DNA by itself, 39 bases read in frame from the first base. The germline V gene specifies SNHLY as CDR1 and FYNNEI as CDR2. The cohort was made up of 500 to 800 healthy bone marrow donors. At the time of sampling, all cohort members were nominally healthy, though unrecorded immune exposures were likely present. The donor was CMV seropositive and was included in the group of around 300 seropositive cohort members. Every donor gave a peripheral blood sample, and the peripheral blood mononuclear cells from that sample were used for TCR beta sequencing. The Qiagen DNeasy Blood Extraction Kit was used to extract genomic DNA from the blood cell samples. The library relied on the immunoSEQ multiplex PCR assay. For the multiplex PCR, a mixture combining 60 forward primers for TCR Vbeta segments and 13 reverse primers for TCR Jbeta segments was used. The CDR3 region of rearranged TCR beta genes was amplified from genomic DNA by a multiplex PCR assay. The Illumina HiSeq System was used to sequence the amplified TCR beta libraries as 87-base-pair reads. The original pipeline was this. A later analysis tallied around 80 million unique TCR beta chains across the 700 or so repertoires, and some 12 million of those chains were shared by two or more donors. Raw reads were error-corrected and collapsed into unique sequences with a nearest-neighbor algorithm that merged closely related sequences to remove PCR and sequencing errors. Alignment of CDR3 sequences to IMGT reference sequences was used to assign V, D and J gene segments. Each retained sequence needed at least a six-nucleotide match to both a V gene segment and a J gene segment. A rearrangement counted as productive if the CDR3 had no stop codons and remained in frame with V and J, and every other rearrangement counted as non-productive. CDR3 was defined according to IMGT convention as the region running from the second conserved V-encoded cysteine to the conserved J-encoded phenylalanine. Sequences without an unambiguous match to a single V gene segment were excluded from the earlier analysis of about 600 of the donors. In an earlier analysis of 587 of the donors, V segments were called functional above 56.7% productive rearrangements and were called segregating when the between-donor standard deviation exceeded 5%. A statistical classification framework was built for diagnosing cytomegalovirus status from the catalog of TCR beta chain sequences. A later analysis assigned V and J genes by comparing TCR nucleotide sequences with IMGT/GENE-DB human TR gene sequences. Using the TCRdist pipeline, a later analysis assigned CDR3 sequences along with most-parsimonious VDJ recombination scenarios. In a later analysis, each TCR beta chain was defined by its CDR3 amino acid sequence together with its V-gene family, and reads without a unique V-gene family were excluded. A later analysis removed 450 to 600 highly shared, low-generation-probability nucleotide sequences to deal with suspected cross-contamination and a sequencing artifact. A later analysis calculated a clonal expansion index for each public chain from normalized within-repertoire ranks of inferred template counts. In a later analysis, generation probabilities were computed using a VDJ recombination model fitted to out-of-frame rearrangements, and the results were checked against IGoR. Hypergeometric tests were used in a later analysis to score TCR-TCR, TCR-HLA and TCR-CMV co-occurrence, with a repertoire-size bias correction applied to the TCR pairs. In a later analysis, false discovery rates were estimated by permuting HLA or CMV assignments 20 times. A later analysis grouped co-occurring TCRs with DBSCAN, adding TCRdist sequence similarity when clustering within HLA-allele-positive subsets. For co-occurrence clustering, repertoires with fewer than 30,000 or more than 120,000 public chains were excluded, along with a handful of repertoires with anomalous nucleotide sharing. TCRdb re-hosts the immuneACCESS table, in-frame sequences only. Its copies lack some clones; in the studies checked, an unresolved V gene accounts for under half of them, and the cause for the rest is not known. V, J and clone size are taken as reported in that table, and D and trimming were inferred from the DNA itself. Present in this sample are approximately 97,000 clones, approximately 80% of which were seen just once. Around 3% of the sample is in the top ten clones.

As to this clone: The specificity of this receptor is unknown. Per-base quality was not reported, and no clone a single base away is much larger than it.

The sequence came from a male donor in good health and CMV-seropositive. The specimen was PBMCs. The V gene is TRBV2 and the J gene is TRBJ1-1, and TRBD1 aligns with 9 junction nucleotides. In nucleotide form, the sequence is TGTGCCAGTCCTGACAGGGGGGAAACTGAAGCTTTCTTT. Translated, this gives CASPDRGETEAFF.